This TCR beta chain was found in a study of regulatory T cells in long-lasting Graves disease. Regarding the study as a whole: Thyroid tissue was not sampled; only peripheral blood was. Accuracy might have suffered from few samples. New patients shared around 1,000 public clonotypes, and persistent patients shared more, with fewer than 3,500. Persistent cases favored TRBV28, TRBJ1-2 and TRBJ2-5.

Researchers made TCR beta libraries by using iRepertoire HTBI primers and running Arm-PCR on CDR3 regions. Via MiXCR, TCRdb re-called the multiplex PCR reads, giving one row per CDR3 protein. The table records 300,000 to 400,000 distinct CDR3 sequences, 15% to 20% of them present only once. This CDR3 contains 17 residues. Germline trimming cut 5 bases from V and 0 bases from J; bases unmatched to any gene: 8. The time point is: newly diagnosed GD, antithyroid drugs for less than 3 months. The TCR library was made from RNA that had been extracted from PBMCs in TRIzol. This clonotype was recorded many times. Its target is unknown.

This sequence originates from a female donor with Graves disease. This specimen consisted of peripheral blood mononuclear cells (PBMCs), obtained at new diagnosis, from a patient treated with antithyroid drugs. This chain links TRBV12-3 or TRBV12-4 with TRBJ2-1; 9 positions agree with TRBD1. CDR3 loop: CASSLTGGAPSYNEQFF. CDR3 in DNA: TGTGCCAGCAGTCTCACAGGGGGCGCACCCTCCTACAATGAGCAGTTCTTC.